This T cell receptor (beta chain) is drawn from a study of CD8 T cells in ankylosing spondylitis. Study-wide findings and caveats: Clones that were linked to disease were CD8+ and were relatively rare in peripheral blood. Disease-linked clones were reportedly significantly enriched in matched ankylosing spondylitis synovial fluid. About 8 highly homologous variants made up a TCR beta motif, and this motif appeared characteristic of ankylosing spondylitis blood.

5'-RACE, quantitative and with molecular barcodes, yielded the TCR beta libraries. TCRdb fed the 5' RACE reads into MiXCR, producing one record per CDR3 protein. The table lists some 220,000 distinct CDR3 sequences, about 11% of them singletons. This clonotype came up many times. The antigen is unknown. Germline CDR1 reads SGHRS; CDR2 reads YFSETQ. V dropped 0 bases and J dropped 5 bases, with 9 bases sitting between them. This CDR3 contains 14 residues. The chain joins TRBV5-1 to TRBJ2-1; the D is unclear. The specimen was blood, either unsorted or a sorted T cell fraction (not recorded which). This sequence originates from a male donor with ankylosing spondylitis or in good health (not recorded which). DNA for the CDR3: TGCGCCAGCAGCTTGGGGATTACGAACAATGAGCAGTTCTTC. It codes for CASSLGITNNEQFF.